The clone carrying this T cell receptor (beta chain) was seen only a few times. What it recognizes is unknown. Samples each yielded at least 5.5 micrograms of total RNA. These data come from a study of blood T cells in healthy people across ages. Points from the study as a whole: Unsorted PBMCs ruled out conclusive naive versus antigen-experienced comparison.

The CDR3 totals 14 residues. Germline CDR1 reads LGHDT; CDR2 reads YNNKEL (reference sequence). V was clipped by 5 bases and J by 0 bases, with 10 bases between them. PCR was performed a second time for 7 to 11 cycles using a sample-barcoded 5' primer and a J-beta primer mix. Carrying 12 random nucleotides, a template-switch adaptor labeled each individual cDNA molecule. Using its own MiXCR run on the 5' RACE reads, TCRdb lists one record per CDR3 protein. Of 590,000 or so distinct CDR3 sequences detected, under 30% appear once; the ten largest clones hold about a sixth. The TCR sequence derives from a woman of 80 years or more in good health. This rearrangement joins TRBV3-1 to TRBJ1-1; no clear D. The material sequenced was blood. The CDR3 DNA reads TGTGCCAGCAGCAATCCGGCAATGAACACTGAAGCTTTCTTT. It is translated as CASSNPAMNTEAFF.